The source of this T cell receptor beta chain is a study of OX40 agonist ivuxolimab in advanced cancers. Study in general: Intravenous ivuxolimab was administered to patients every 2 weeks at 0.01 to 10 mg/kg.

Study findings and constraints: At doses 0.1 to 3.0 mg/kg, CD4+ and CD8+ clones expanded. In general, CD8+ T cells held more expanded clones than CD4+ did, on average.

On this clone: Its specificity is unknown.

Assay used: immunoSEQ multiplex PCR; TCRdb lists only in-frame clones, some missing. The sample has more than 70,000 clones, more than 85% seen once. This clonotype was sampled from an adult with an advanced solid tumor such as melanoma, head and neck, liver or kidney cancer. Sequencing used CD4+ or CD8+ T cells sorted from blood, obtained in a trial of the OX40 agonist ivuxolimab.

The CDR3 region is CASSPDTNTGELFF. The CDR3 region has the DNA TGTGCCAGCTCTCCCGACACCAACACCGGGGAGCTGTTTTTT. This chain uses TRBV18 with TRBJ2-2; D is uncertain. The germline V gene encodes CDR1 KGHSH and CDR2 LQKENI. The V end was cut by 6 bases, the J end by 2 bases, with 10 bases between. The CDR3 is 14 residues long.